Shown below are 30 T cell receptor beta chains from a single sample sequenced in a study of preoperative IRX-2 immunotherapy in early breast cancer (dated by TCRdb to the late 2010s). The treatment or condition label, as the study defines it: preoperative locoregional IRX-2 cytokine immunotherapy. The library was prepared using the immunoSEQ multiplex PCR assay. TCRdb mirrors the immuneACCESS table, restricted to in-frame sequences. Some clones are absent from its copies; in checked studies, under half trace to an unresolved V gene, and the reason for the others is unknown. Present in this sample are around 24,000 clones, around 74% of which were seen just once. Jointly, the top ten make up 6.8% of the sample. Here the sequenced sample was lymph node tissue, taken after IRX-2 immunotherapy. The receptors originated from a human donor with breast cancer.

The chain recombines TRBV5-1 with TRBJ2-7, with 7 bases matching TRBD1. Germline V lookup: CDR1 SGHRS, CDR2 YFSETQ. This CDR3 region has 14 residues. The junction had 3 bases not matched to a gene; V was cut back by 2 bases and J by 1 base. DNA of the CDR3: TGCGCCAGCAGCTTAGGGGGCGATTCCTACGAGCAGTACTTC. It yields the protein CASSLGGDSYEQYF.

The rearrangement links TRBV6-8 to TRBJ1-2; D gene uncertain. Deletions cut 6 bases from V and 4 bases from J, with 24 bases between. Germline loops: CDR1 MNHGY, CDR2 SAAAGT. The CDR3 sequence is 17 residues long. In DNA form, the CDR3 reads TGTGCCAGCAGCGCTTCCCCTACAGTATGGGAGGGCTATGGCTACACCTTC. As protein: CASSASPTVWEGYGYTF.

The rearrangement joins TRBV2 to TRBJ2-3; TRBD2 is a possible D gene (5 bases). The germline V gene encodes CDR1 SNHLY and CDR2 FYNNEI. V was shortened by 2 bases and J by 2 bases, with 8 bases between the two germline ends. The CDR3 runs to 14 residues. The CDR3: CASSEKRSTDTQYF. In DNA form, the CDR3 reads TGTGCCAGCAGTGAAAAGCGGTCCACAGATACGCAGTATTTT.

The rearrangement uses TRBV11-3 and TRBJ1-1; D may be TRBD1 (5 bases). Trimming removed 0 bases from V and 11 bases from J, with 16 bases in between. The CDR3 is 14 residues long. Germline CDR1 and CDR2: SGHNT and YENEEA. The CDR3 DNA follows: TGTGCCAGCAGCTTAGATACGGCAGGGCTGGCTGCTTTCTTT. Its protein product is CASSLDTAGLAAFF.

The DNA for the CDR3 is TGTGCCAGCAGCTTGAGGGTGACTAGCGGGAGAGGGAATGAGCAGTTCTTC. Amino acid sequence: CASSLRVTSGRGNEQFF. The chain carries TRBV11-3 and TRBJ2-1; 12 bases map to TRBD2. After removal of 3 bases from V and 7 bases from J, the junction contained 10 bases not matched to a gene. CDR3 length: 17 residues. From germline, CDR1 is SGHNT and CDR2 YENEEA.

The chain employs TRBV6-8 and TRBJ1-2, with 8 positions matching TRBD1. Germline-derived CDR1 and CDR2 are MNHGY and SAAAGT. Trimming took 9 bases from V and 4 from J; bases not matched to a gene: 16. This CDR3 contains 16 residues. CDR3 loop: CASYEGQVSGGYGYTF. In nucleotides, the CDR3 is TGTGCCAGTTATGAGGGACAGGTCTCCGGGGGCTATGGCTACACCTTC.

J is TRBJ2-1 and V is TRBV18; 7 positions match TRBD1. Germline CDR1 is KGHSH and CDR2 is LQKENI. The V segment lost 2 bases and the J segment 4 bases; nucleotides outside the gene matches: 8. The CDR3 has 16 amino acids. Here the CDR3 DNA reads TGTGCCAGCTCACCAGGGGGACAGTTAACTTACAATGAGCAGTTCTTC. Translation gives CASSPGGQLTYNEQFF. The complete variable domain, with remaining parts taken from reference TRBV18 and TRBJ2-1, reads NAGVMQNPRHLVRRRGQEARLRCSPMKGHSHVYWYRQLPEEGLKFMVYLQKENIIDESGMPKERFSAEFPKEGPSILRIQQVVRGDSAAYFCASSPGGQLTYNEQFFGPGTRLTVL.

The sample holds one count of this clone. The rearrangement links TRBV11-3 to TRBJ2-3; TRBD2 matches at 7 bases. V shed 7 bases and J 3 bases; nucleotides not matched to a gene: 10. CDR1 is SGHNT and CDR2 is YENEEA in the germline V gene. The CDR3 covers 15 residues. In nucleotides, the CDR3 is TGTGCCAGCAACCCATCTCGGGGAGGGACAGATACGCAGTATTTT. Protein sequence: CASNPSRGGTDTQYF.

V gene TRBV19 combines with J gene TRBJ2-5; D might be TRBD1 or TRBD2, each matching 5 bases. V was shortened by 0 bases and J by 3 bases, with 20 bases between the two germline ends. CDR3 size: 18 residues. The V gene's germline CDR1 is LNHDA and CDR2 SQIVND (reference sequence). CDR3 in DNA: TGTGCCAGTAGTATAGACAGTTTTGGGGGATCCCACAAAGAGACCCAGTACTTC. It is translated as CASSIDSFGGSHKETQYF. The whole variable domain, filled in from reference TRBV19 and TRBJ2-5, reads DGGITQSPKYLFRKEGQNVTLSCEQNLNHDAMYWYRQDPGQGLRLIYYSQIVNDFQKGDIAEGYSVSREKKESFPLTVTSAQKNPTAFYLCASSIDSFGGSHKETQYFGPGTRLLVL.

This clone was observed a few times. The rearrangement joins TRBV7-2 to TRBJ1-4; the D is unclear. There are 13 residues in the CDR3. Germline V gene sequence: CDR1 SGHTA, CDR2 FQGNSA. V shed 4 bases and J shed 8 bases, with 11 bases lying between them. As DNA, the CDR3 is TGTGCCAGCAGCTCCGGCCTATGGGAAAAACTGTTTTTT. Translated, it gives CASSSGLWEKLFF.

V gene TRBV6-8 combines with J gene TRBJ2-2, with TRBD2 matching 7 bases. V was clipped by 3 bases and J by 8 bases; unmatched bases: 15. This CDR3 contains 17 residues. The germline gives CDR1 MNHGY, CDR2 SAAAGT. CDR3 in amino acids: CASSYLFSSAGEGELFF. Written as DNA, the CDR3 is TGTGCCAGCAGTTATCTATTTAGTTCGGCGGGAGAAGGGGAGCTGTTTTTT.

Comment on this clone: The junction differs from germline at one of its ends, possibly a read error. CDR3 sequence: CSVEGPFGSEAFF. CDR3 nucleotide sequence: TGCAGCGTCGAAGGACCGTTCGGGAGTGAAGCTTTCTTT. The J gene is TRBJ1-1, the V gene TRBV29-1; D remains unclear. Germline assignment: CDR1 SQVTM and CDR2 ANQGSEA. The CDR3 spans 13 residues.

The chain's CDR3 is CASRGDRANEKLFF. The CDR3 nucleotides are TGTGCCAGCAGGGGTGACAGGGCTAATGAAAAACTGTTTTTT. This rearrangement joins TRBV27 to TRBJ1-4, with TRBD1 matching 7 bases. V gave up 6 bases and J gave up 3 bases; unmatched junction bases: 4. The CDR3 is made up of 14 amino acids. The V gene's germline CDR1 is MNHEY and CDR2 SMNVEV (reference sequence).

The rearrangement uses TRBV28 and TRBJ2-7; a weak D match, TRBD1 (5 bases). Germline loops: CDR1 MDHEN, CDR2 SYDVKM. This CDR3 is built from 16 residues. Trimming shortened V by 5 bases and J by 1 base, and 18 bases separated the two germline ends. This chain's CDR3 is CASSPRPAGISYEQYF. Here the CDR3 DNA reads TGTGCCAGCAGTCCCCGGCCGGCAGGGATTTCCTACGAGCAGTACTTC.

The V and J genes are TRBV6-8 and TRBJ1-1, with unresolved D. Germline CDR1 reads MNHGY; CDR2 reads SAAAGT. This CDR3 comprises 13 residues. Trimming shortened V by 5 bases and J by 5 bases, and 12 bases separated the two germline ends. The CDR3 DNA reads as TGTGCCAGCAGTAAAGGCCTGGGGACTGAAGCTTTCTTT. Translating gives CASSKGLGTEAFF.

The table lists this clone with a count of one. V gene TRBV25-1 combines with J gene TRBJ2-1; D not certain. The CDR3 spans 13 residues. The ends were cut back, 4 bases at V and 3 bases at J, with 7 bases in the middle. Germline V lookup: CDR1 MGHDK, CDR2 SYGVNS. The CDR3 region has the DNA TGTGCCAGCAGTGGTATCAGCTACAATGAGCAGTTCTTC. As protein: CASSGISYNEQFF.

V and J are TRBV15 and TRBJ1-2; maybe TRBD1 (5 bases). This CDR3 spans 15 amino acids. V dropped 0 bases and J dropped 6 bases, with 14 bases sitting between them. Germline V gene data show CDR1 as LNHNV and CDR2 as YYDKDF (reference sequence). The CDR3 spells CATSRDGRGSDGYTF. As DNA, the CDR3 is TGTGCCACCAGCAGAGATGGGAGGGGTTCGGATGGCTACACCTTC. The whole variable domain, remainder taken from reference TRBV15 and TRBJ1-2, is DAMVIQNPRYQVTQFGKPVTLSCSQTLNHNVMYWYQQKSSQAPKLLFHYYDKDFNNEADTPDNFQSRRPNTSFCFLDIRSPGLGDTAMYLCATSRDGRGSDGYTFGSGTRLTVV.

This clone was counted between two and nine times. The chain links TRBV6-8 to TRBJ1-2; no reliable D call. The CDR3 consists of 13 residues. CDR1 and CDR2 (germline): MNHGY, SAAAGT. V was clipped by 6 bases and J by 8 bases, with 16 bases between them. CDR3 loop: CASRPGGTGGYTF. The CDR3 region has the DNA TGTGCCAGCAGACCAGGAGGCACGGGAGGCTACACCTTC.

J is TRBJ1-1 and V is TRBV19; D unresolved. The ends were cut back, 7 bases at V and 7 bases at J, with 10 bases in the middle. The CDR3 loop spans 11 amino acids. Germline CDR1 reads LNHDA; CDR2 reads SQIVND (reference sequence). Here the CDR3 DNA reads TGTGCCAGTATCGGTGCAGTTGAAGCTTTCTTT. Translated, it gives CASIGAVEAFF.

The CDR3: CASSYGGFDTGELFF. Here the CDR3 DNA reads TGTGCCAGCAGTTACGGGGGCTTCGACACCGGGGAGCTGTTTTTT. This chain uses TRBV6-8 with TRBJ2-2; D possibly corresponds to TRBD1 (6 bases). There are 15 residues in the CDR3. Germline CDR1 is MNHGY and CDR2 is SAAAGT. Trimming cost V 2 bases and J 3 bases, with 10 bases left between them.

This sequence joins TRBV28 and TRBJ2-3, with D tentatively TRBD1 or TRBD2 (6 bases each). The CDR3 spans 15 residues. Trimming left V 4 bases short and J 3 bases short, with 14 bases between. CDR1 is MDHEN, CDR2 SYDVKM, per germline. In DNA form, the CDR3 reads TGTGCCAGCAGTTCATCCCGGGGGCAGACAGATACGCAGTATTTT. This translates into CASSSSRGQTDTQYF.

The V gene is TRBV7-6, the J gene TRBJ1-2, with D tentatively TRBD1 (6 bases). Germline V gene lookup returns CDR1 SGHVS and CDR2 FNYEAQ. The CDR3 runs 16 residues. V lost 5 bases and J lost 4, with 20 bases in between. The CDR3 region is CASSPMAGGASYGYTF. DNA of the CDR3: TGTGCCAGCAGCCCGATGGCCGGGGGCGCGAGCTATGGCTACACCTTC. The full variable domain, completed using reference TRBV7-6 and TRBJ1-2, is GAGVSQSPRYKVTKRGQDVALRCDPISGHVSLYWYRQALGQGPEFLTYFNYEAQQDKSGLPNDRFSAERPEGSISTLTIQRTEQRDSAMYRCASSPMAGGASYGYTFGSGTRLTVV.

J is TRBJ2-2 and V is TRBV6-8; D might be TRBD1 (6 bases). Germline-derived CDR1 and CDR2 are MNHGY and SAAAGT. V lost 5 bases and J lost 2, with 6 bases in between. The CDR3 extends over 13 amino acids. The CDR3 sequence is CASSGTNTGELFF. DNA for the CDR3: TGTGCCAGCAGTGGGACAAACACCGGGGAGCTGTTTTTT.

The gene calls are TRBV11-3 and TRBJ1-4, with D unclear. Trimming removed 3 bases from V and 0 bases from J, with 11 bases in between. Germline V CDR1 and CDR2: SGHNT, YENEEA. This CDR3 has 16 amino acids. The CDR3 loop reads CASSLLLGATNEKLFF. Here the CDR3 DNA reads TGTGCCAGCAGCTTGCTTCTCGGTGCAACTAATGAAAAACTGTTTTTT.

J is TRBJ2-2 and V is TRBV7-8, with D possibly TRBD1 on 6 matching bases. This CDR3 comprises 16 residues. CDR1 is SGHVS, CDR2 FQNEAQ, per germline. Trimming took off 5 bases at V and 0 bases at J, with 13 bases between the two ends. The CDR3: CASSPRQATNTGELFF. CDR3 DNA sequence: TGTGCCAGCAGCCCTCGACAGGCGACGAACACCGGGGAGCTGTTTTTT.

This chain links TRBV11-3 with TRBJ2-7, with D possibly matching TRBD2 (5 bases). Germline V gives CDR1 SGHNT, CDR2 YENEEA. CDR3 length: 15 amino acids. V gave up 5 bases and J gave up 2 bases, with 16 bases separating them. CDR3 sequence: CASSAYSAGAYEQYF. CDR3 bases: TGTGCCAGCAGCGCCTATTCGGCGGGTGCCTACGAGCAGTACTTC.

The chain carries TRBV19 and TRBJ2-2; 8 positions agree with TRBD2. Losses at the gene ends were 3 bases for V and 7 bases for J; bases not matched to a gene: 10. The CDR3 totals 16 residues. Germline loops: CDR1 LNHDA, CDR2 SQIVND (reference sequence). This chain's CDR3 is CASSISLSGSIGELFF. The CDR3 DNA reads TGTGCCAGTAGTATCTCCCTAAGCGGGAGTATCGGGGAGCTGTTTTTT.

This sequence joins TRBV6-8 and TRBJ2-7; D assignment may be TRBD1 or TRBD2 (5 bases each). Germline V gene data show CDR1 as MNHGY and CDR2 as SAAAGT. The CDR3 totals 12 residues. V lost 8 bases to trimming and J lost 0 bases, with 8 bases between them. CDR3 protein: CASFGASYEQYF. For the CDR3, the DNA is TGTGCCAGCTTCGGGGCCTCCTACGAGCAGTACTTC.

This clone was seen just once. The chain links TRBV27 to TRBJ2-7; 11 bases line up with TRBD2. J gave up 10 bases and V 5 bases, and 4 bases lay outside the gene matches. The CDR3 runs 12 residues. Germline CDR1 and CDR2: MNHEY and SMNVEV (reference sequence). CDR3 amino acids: CASSALAGGQYF. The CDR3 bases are TGTGCCAGCAGTGCCCTAGCGGGAGGTCAGTACTTC.

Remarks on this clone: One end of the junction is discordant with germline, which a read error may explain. The DNA for the CDR3 is TGTGCCATCAGTGGAATCCGGGACAGTGGGGGTGAGCAGTTCTTC. Translating it yields CAISGIRDSGGEQFF. The rearrangement uses TRBV6-8 and TRBJ2-1; TRBD1 matches at 7 bases. Germline CDR1 MNHGY, CDR2 SAAAGT. The CDR3 runs 15 residues.